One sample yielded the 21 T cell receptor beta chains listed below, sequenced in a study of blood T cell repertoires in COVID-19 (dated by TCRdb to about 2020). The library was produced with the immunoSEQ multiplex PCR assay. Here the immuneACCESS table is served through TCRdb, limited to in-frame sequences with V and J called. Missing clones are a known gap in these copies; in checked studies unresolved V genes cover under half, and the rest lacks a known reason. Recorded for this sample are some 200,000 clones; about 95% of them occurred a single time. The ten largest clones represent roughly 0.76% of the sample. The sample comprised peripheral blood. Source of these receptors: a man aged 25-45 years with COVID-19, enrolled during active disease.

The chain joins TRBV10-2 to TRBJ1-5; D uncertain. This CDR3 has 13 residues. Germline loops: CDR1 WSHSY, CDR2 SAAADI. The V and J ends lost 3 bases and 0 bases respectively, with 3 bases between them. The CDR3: CASSEYSNQPQHF. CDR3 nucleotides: TGCGCCAGCAGTGAATATAGCAATCAGCCCCAGCATTTT.

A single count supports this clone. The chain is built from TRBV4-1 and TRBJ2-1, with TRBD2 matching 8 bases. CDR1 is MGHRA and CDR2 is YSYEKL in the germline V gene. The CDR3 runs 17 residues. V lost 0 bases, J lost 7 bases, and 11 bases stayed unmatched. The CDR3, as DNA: TGCGCCAGCAGCCAAGATCTGCTAGGGACTAGTAGGAATGAGCAGTTCTTC. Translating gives CASSQDLLGTSRNEQFF.

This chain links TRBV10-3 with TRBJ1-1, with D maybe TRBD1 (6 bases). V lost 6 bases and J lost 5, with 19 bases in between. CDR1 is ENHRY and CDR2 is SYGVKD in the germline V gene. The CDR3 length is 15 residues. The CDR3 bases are TGTGCCATCAGGGACCCGGGGCAGGGGCGAACTGAAGCTTTCTTT. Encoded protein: CAIRDPGQGRTEAFF.

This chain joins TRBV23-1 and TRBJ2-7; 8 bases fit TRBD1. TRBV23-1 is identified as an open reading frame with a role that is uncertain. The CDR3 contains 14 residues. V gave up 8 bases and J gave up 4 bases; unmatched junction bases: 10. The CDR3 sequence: CASAHQGALYEQYF. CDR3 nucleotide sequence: TGCGCCAGCGCCCACCAGGGGGCGCTTTACGAGCAGTACTTC.

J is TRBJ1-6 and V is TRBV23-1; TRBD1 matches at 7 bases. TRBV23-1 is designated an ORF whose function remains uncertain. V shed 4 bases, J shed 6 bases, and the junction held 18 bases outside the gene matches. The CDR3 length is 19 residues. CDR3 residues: CASSPPIVGQVGGNSPLHF. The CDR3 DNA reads TGCGCCAGCAGTCCACCAATCGTAGGACAGGTAGGTGGTAATTCACCCCTCCACTTT.

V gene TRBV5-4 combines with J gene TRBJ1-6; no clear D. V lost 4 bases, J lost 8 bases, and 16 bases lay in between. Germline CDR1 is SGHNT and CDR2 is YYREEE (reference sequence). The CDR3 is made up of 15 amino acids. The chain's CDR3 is CASSLPSISDSPLHF. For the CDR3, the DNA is TGTGCCAGCAGCCTTCCCTCAATCTCGGATTCACCCCTCCACTTT.

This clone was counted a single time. This CDR3 reads CASTFGGDNQPQHF. The CDR3 bases are TGTGCCAGCACCTTTGGAGGAGACAATCAGCCCCAGCATTTT. The gene calls are TRBV2 and TRBJ1-5, with no clear D. The CDR3 length is 14 residues. CDR1 is SNHLY and CDR2 is FYNNEI in the germline V gene. Trimming stripped 7 bases from V and 3 bases from J, with 13 bases between.

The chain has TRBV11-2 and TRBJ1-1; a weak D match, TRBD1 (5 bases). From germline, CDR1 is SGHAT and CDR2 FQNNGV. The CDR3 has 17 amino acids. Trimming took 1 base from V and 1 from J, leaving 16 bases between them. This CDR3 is CASSLGPGYFGNTEAFF. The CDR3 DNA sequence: TGTGCCAGCAGCTTAGGGCCAGGGTATTTTGGGAACACTGAAGCTTTCTTT. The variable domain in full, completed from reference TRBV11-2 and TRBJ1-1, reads EAGVAQSPRYKIIEKRQSVAFWCNPISGHATLYWYQQILGQGPKLLIQFQNNGVVDDSQLPKDRFSAERLKGVDSTLKIQPAKLEDSAVYLCASSLGPGYFGNTEAFFGQGTRLTVV.

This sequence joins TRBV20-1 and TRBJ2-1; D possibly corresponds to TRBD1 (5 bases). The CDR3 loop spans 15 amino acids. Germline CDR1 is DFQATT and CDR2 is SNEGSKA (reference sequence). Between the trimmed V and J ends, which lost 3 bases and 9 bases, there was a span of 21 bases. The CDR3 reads CSASPDRPGYGEQFF. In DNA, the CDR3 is TGCAGTGCTAGTCCCGACCGGCCAGGGTATGGTGAGCAGTTCTTC.

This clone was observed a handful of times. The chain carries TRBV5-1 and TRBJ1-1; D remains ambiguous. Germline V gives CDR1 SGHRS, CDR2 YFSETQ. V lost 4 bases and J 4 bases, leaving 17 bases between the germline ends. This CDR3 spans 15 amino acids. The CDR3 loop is CASSSPSGESTEAFF. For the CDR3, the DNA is TGCGCCAGCAGCAGCCCCAGTGGGGAGAGCACTGAAGCTTTCTTT.

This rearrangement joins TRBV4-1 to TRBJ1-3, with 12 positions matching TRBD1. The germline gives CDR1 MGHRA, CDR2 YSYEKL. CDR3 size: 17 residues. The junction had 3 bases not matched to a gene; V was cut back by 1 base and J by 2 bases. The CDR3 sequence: CASSQGDRGRTGNTIYF. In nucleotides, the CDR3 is TGCGCCAGCAGCCAAGGGGACAGGGGGCGTACTGGAAACACCATATATTTT.

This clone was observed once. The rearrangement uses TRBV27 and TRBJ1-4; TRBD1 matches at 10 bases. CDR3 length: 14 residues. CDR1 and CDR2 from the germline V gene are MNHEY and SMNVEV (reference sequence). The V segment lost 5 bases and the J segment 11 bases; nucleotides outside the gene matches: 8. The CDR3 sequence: CASSPGTGVGKLFF. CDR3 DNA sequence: TGTGCCAGCAGTCCCGGGACAGGGGTGGGGAAACTGTTTTTT.

As DNA, the CDR3 is TGTGCCAGCAGCCAGACTAGCGGGGAACGGGAGACCCAGTACTTC. Its translation is CASSQTSGERETQYF. The J gene is TRBJ2-5, the V gene TRBV7-7; 11 nucleotides match TRBD2. V dropped 5 bases and J dropped 5; count of bases not matched to a gene: 7. Per germline, CDR1 SSHAT and CDR2 FNYEAQ (reference sequence). This CDR3 comprises 15 residues.

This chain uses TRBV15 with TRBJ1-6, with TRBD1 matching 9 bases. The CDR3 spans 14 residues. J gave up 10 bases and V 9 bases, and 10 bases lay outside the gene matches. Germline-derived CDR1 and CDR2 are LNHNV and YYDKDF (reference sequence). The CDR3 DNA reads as TGTGCCACGAGACCGGGACAGGGCAACTCACCCCTCCACTTT. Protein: CATRPGQGNSPLHF.

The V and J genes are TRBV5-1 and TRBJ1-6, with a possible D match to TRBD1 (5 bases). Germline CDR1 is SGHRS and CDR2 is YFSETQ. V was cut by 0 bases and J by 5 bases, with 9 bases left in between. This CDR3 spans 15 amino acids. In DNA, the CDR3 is TGCGCCAGCAGCTTGGCAGCAGGGAATAATTCACCCCTCCACTTT. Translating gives CASSLAAGNNSPLHF.

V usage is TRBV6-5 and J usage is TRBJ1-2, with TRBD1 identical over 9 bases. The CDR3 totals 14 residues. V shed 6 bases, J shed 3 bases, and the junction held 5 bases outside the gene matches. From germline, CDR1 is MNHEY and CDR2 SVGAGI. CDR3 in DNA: TGTGCCAGCAGCTCGGGACAGGGTGACTATGGCTACACCTTC. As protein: CASSSGQGDYGYTF.

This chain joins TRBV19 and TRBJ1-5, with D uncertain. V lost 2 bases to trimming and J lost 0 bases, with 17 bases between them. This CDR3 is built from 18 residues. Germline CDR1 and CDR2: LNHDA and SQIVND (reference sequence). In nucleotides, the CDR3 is TGTGCCAGTAGTATAAAAGTGGGCGGACTCTATAGCAATCAGCCCCAGCATTTT. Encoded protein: CASSIKVGGLYSNQPQHF.

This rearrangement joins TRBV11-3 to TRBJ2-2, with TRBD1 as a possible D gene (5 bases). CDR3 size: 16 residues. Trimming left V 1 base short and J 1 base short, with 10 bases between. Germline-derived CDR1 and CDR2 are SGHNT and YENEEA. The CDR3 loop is CASSLGRVENTGELFF. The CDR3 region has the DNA TGTGCCAGCAGCTTAGGCAGGGTAGAGAACACCGGGGAGCTGTTTTTT.

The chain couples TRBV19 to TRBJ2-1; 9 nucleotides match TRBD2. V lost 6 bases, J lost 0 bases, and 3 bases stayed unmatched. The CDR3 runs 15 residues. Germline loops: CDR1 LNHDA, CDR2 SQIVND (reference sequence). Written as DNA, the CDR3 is TGTGCCAGTAGACTTAGCGGGAGCTCCTACAATGAGCAGTTCTTC. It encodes CASRLSGSSYNEQFF.

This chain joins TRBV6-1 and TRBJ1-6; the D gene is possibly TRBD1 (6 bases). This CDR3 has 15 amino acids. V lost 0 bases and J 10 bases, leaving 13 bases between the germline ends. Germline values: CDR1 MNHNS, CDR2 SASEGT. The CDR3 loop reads CASSEARGARSPLHF. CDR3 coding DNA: TGTGCCAGCAGTGAAGCCCGGGGGGCCCGGTCACCCCTCCACTTT.

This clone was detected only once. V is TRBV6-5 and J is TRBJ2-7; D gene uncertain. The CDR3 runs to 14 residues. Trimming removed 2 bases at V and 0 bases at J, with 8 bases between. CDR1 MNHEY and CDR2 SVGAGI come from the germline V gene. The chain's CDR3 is CASSYGGGSYEQYF. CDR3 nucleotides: TGTGCCAGCAGTTACGGCGGCGGCTCCTACGAGCAGTACTTC.